This T cell receptor beta chain was obtained from a study of neoadjuvant anti-PD-1 for oral cavity cancer. The study, taken as a whole, reports: Pretreatment Treg/Th17 ratio correlated inversely with post-treatment tumor clonality.

This CDR3 has 14 amino acids. V was cut by 5 bases and J by 0 bases, with 5 bases left in between. CDR1 is MDHEN and CDR2 is SYDVKM in the germline V gene. Remarks on this clone: Its antigen is not known.

Time point specified: after neoadjuvant nivolumab, at surgical resection. Survey sequencing of tumors mostly used 4.5 to 5 ug DNA, two replicates. Repertoires were generated with immunoSEQ multiplex PCR, while TCRdb's copy carries only in-frame clones and drops some. The sample lists about 15,000 clones, roughly 40% occurring once. The gene calls are TRBV28 and TRBJ2-6, with no clear D. The sequence was obtained from a person aged 35-79 years with oral cavity squamous cell carcinoma. The specimen was tumor tissue, collected after nivolumab (anti-PD-1) treatment. The CDR3 DNA is TGTGCCAGCAGTACTATCTCTGGGGCCAACGTCCTGACTTTC. It yields the protein CASSTISGANVLTF.